A single sample gave rise to the 19 T cell receptor beta chains below, sequenced in a study of cytotoxic CD8 clonotypes in ibrutinib-treated CLL. TCRdb's table, derived via immunoSEQ multiplex PCR, lists solely in-frame clones and lacks some. Of about 84,000 clones listed, roughly 84% are singletons. Specimen: PBMCs, collected before ibrutinib treatment. These receptors were obtained from a human donor with chronic lymphocytic leukemia.

The V call is TRBV9, the J call TRBJ1-2; 10 bases line up with TRBD1. CDR1 and CDR2 (germline): SGDLS, YYNGEE. The CDR3 is 16 amino acids. With V trimmed by 3 bases and J by 8 bases, 13 bases remained unmatched. The CDR3 bases are TGTGCCAGCAGCGCCATCCTCGGACAGGGGGGTTCGGGCTACACCTTC. Translated: CASSAILGQGGSGYTF.

The chain links TRBV27 to TRBJ1-1; D is undetermined. The V and J ends lost 0 bases and 5 bases respectively, with 10 bases between them. Germline assignment: CDR1 MNHEY and CDR2 SMNVEV (reference sequence). There are 14 residues in the CDR3. CDR3 coding DNA: TGTGCCAGCAGTTTATCGCGAGGGCAGACTGAAGCTTTCTTT. Protein: CASSLSRGQTEAFF.

J is TRBJ1-1 and V is TRBV4-1; TRBD1 is a possible D gene (5 bases). Trimming shortened V by 5 bases and J by 0 bases, and 16 bases separated the two germline ends. Looked up from germline, CDR1 is MGHRA and CDR2 is YSYEKL. This CDR3 contains 16 residues. CDR3 sequence (DNA): TGCGCCAGCAGCGAGAGCCGGGGCGGGATGAACACTGAAGCTTTCTTT. It translates to CASSESRGGMNTEAFF.

CDR3 residues: CAWSVNTINQPQHF. DNA for the CDR3: TGTGCCTGGAGTGTGAACACGATAAATCAGCCCCAGCATTTT. This chain joins TRBV30 and TRBJ1-5; D gene ambiguous. The length of the CDR3 is 14 residues. Germline values: CDR1 GTSNPN, CDR2 SVGIG (reference sequence). With 0 bases removed from V and 4 bases from J, the gap between germline ends came to 10 bases.

The chain combines TRBV6-4 with TRBJ2-3; D possibly corresponds to TRBD2 (6 bases). This CDR3 region has 14 residues. Trimming shortened V by 5 bases and J by 0 bases, and 9 bases separated the two germline ends. Germline V gene sequence: CDR1 MRHNA, CDR2 SNTAGT. CDR3 DNA: TGTGCCAGCAGTCCGGGAGCGAGCACAGATACGCAGTATTTT. Amino acids: CASSPGASTDTQYF.

The rearrangement uses TRBV7-2 and TRBJ2-7; D possibly corresponds to TRBD1 (6 bases). V shed 5 bases and J shed 2 bases, with 10 bases lying between them. The germline gives CDR1 SGHTA, CDR2 FQGNSA. This CDR3 region has 13 residues. In nucleotides, the CDR3 is TGTGCCAGCAGCACGGGACAACCCTACGAGCAGTACTTC. The encoded protein is CASSTGQPYEQYF.

The genes are TRBV5-1 and TRBJ2-1; D is undetermined. From germline, CDR1 is SGHRS and CDR2 YFSETQ. There are 12 residues in the CDR3. Trimming shortened V by 2 bases and J by 5 bases, and 5 bases separated the two germline ends. The CDR3 nucleotides are TGCGCCAGCAGCTTCACAGACAATGAGCAGTTCTTC. This encodes CASSFTDNEQFF.

The gene calls are TRBV15 and TRBJ1-2, with D possibly being TRBD1 (6 bases). The V and J ends lost 1 base and 8 bases respectively, with 17 bases between them. CDR1 is LNHNV and CDR2 is YYDKDF in the germline V gene (reference sequence). The CDR3 loop spans 15 amino acids. Here the CDR3 DNA reads TGTGCCACCAGCAGAGCCGGACAGAGCGCGTTCGGCTACACCTTC. Its protein is CATSRAGQSAFGYTF.

The V gene is TRBV10-3, the J gene TRBJ2-7, with 11 positions matching TRBD2. This CDR3 has 16 residues. With V trimmed by 3 bases and J by 7 bases, 11 bases remained unmatched. CDR1 is ENHRY and CDR2 is SYGVKD in the germline V gene. The CDR3 loop is CAISEIVLAGVREQYF. The CDR3 nucleotides read TGTGCCATCAGTGAAATAGTACTAGCGGGAGTGAGGGAGCAGTACTTC.

This clone was seen once. The chain recombines TRBV6-5 with TRBJ2-7, with 9 bases that match TRBD1. V lost 6 bases, J lost 6 bases, and 12 bases stayed unmatched. Germline loops: CDR1 MNHEY, CDR2 SVGAGI. This CDR3 is 15 amino acids long. The CDR3 sequence is CASSPRDRVGGEQYF. The DNA of the CDR3 is TGTGCCAGCAGCCCTCGGGACAGGGTAGGGGGCGAGCAGTACTTC.

This sequence joins TRBV19 and TRBJ1-5; 9 bases line up with TRBD1. This CDR3 region has 15 residues. The germline CDR1 and CDR2 sequences are LNHDA and SQIVND (reference sequence). V was clipped by 3 bases and J by 6 bases; unmatched bases: 6. The DNA for the CDR3 is TGTGCCAGTAGTATTTCTAGGACAGGGGCTCAGCCCCAGCATTTT. Residues: CASSISRTGAQPQHF.

The rearrangement uses TRBV14 and TRBJ1-1; no reliable D call. Trimming pared 7 bases from V and 0 bases from J, leaving 12 bases between. Germline V gene lookup returns CDR1 SGHDN and CDR2 FVKESK. The CDR3 sequence is 14 residues long. The CDR3 reads CASKRGLLNTEAFF. Here the CDR3 DNA reads TGTGCCAGCAAAAGAGGACTCCTGAACACTGAAGCTTTCTTT.

The rearrangement links TRBV30 to TRBJ2-6; the D is unclear. The CDR3 spans 16 residues. V was trimmed by 3 bases and J by 0 bases, leaving 12 bases between them. Per the germline V gene, CDR1 is GTSNPN and CDR2 is SVGIG (reference sequence). CDR3 sequence: CAWRVGIFSGANVLTF. The CDR3 nucleotides are TGTGCCTGGAGGGTAGGGATTTTCTCTGGGGCCAACGTCCTGACTTTC.

V and J are TRBV30 and TRBJ2-1, with 8 nucleotides matching TRBD2. V was pared by 2 bases and J by 0 bases, with 3 bases of the junction left unmatched. The CDR3 is made up of 15 amino acids. From germline, CDR1 is GTSNPN and CDR2 SVGIG (reference sequence). This CDR3 is CAWSSGTSSYNEQFF. The CDR3, as DNA: TGTGCCTGGAGTTCCGGGACTAGCTCCTACAATGAGCAGTTCTTC.

The V and J genes are TRBV20-1 and TRBJ2-5; D ambiguous. CDR3 size: 11 residues. V was clipped by 3 bases and J by 5 bases, with 7 bases between them. The V gene's germline CDR1 is DFQATT and CDR2 SNEGSKA (reference sequence). CDR3 protein: CSARIGETQYF. The CDR3 DNA is TGCAGTGCTAGGATCGGTGAGACCCAGTACTTC.

The chain has TRBV10-3 and TRBJ1-1; 7 positions match TRBD1. After removal of 5 bases from V and 3 bases from J, the junction contained 6 bases not matched to a gene. Germline CDR1 ENHRY, CDR2 SYGVKD. CDR3 size: 14 residues. CDR3 sequence (DNA): TGTGCCATCAGTACCGACAGGGATGACACTGAAGCTTTCTTT. Protein: CAISTDRDDTEAFF.

The rearrangement joins TRBV5-1 to TRBJ1-1, with unresolved D. The CDR3 has 14 residues. Trimming stripped 2 bases from V and 2 bases from J, with 10 bases between. Germline V lookup: CDR1 SGHRS, CDR2 YFSETQ. The CDR3 loop is CASSLDTLNTEAFF. The CDR3 DNA is TGCGCCAGCAGCTTAGACACCCTTAACACTGAAGCTTTCTTT. Looking up the rest from reference TRBV5-1 and TRBJ1-1 gives the full variable domain: KAGVTQTPRYLIKTRGQQVTLSCSPISGHRSVSWYQQTPGQGLQFLFEYFSETQRNKGNFPGRFSGRQFSNSRSEMNVSTLELGDSALYLCASSLDTLNTEAFFGQGTRLTVV.

V is TRBV7-3 and J is TRBJ2-5, with a weak D call TRBD1 (5 bases). This CDR3 is built from 14 residues. Trimming removed 6 bases from V and 5 bases from J, with 16 bases in between. CDR1 is SGHTA and CDR2 is FQGTGA in the germline V gene. The CDR3 reads CASSSDSGAETQYF. The CDR3 nucleotides are TGTGCCAGCAGTTCTGACAGTGGGGCGGAGACCCAGTACTTC.

The genes are TRBV7-8 and TRBJ1-2; the D gene is possibly TRBD1 (5 bases). Trimming shortened V by 5 bases and J by 4 bases, and 17 bases separated the two germline ends. The germline gives CDR1 SGHVS, CDR2 FQNEAQ. The CDR3 has 15 amino acids. CDR3 residues: CASSPNRGQSYGYTF. The CDR3 DNA follows: TGTGCCAGCAGCCCCAATAGAGGACAAAGCTATGGCTACACCTTC.